The present T cell receptor beta chain was sequenced within a study of CD8+ T cells in alopecia areata. Study outcomes and limitations: Lesional scalp, notably in alopecia totalis/universalis, had clonality above that of normal scalp. Sequence data from scalp samples additionally include resident alphabeta T cells of normal skin.

Extraction of RNA preceded its reverse transcription into cDNA, which served as the sequencing template. Only in-frame clones appear in the TCRdb table, and some are missing; sequencing was by immunoSEQ multiplex PCR. The profile shows more than 95,000 clones, around two fifths of them singletons. V was cut by 2 bases and J by 7 bases, with 6 bases left in between. Germline V gene sequence: CDR1 DFQATT, CDR2 SNEGSKA (reference sequence). The CDR3 sequence is 11 residues long. Sorting from PBMCs produced CD4+ and CD8+ T cells. A remark on this clone: Its specificity is not known.

Sequenced input: CD4+ T cells sorted from blood. The TCR sequence derives from a human donor with alopecia areata. V gene TRBV20-1 combines with J gene TRBJ2-1, with D possibly TRBD2 on 5 matching bases. The CDR3 region has the DNA TGCAGTGCTAGATCGGGGAATGAGCAGTTCTTC. Protein product: CSARSGNEQFF.